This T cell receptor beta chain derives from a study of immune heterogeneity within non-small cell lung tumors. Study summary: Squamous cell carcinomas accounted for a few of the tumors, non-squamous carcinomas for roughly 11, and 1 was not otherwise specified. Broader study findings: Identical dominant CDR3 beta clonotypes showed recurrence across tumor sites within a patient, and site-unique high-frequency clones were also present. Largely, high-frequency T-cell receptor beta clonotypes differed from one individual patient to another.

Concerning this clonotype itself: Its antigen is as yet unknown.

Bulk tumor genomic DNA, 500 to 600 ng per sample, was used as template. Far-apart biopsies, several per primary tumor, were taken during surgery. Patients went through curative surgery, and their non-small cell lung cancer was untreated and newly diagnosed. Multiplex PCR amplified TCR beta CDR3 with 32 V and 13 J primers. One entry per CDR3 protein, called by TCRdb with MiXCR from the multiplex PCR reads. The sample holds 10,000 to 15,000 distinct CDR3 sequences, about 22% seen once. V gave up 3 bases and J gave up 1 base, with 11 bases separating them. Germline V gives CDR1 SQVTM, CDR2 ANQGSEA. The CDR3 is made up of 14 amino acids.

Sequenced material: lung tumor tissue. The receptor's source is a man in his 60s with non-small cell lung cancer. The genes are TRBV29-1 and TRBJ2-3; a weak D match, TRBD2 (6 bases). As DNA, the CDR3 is TGCAGCGTTGACGGATGGGGGGGCACAGATACGCAGTATTTT. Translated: CSVDGWGGTDTQYF.